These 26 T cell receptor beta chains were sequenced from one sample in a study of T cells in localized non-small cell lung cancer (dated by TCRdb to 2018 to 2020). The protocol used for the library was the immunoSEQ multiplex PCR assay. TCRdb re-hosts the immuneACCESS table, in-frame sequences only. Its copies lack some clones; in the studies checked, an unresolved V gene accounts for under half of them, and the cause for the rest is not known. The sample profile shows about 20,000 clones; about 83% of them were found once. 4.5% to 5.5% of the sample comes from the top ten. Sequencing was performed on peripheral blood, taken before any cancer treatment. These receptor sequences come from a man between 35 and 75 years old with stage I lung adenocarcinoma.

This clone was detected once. The CDR3 DNA follows: TGTGCCAGCAGTTCACAGGGGGCTCGGGAAAAACTGTTTTTT. This encodes CASSSQGAREKLFF. The chain employs TRBV27 and TRBJ1-4, with 9 bases aligning to TRBD1. Looked up from germline, CDR1 is MNHEY and CDR2 is SMNVEV (reference sequence). Trimming cost V 4 bases and J 8 bases; bases outside gene matches: 5. CDR3 length: 14 residues.

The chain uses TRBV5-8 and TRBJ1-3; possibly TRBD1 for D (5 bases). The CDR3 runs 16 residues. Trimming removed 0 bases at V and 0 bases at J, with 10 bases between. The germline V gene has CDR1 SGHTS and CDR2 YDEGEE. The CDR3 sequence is CASSLDRTSSGNTIYF. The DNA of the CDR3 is TGTGCCAGCAGCTTGGACAGGACCAGCTCTGGAAACACCATATATTTT. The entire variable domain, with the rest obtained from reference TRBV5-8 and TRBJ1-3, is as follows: EAGVTQSPTHLIKTRGQQATLRCSPISGHTSVYWYQQALGLGLQFLLWYDEGEERNRGNFPPRFSGRQFPNYSSELNVNALELEDSALYLCASSLDRTSSGNTIYFGEGSWLTVV.

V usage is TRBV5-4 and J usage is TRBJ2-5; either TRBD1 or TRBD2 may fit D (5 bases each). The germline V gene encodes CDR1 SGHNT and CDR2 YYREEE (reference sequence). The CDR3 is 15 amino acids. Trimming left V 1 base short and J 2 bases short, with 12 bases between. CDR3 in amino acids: CASSLNGARQETQYF. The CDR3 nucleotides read TGTGCCAGCAGCTTGAACGGGGCCAGACAAGAGACCCAGTACTTC.

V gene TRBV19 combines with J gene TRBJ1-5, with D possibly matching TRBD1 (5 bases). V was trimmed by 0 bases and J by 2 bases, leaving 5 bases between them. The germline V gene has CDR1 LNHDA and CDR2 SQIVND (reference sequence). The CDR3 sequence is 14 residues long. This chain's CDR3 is CASSIEGGNQPQHF. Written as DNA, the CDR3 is TGTGCCAGTAGTATAGAAGGGGGCAATCAGCCCCAGCATTTT. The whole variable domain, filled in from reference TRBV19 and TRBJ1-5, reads DGGITQSPKYLFRKEGQNVTLSCEQNLNHDAMYWYRQDPGQGLRLIYYSQIVNDFQKGDIAEGYSVSREKKESFPLTVTSAQKNPTAFYLCASSIEGGNQPQHFGDGTRLSIL.

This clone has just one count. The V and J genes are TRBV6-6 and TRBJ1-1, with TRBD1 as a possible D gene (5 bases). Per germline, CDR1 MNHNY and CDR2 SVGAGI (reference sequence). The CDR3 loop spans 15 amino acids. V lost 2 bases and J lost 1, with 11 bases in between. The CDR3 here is CASSYGPGGNTEAFF. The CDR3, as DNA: TGTGCCAGCAGTTACGGCCCGGGGGGGAACACTGAAGCTTTCTTT.

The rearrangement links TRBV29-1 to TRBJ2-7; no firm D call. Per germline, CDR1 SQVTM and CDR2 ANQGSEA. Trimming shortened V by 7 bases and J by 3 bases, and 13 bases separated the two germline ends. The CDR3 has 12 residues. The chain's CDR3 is CSALERGYEQYF. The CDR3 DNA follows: TGCAGCGCGCTAGAGAGAGGCTACGAGCAGTACTTC.

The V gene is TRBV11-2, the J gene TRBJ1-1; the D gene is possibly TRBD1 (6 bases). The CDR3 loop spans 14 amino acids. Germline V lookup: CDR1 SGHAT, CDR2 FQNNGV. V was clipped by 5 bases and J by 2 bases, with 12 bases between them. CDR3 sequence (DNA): TGTGCCAGCAGCCATAACAGGGCTAACACTGAAGCTTTCTTT. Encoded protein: CASSHNRANTEAFF.

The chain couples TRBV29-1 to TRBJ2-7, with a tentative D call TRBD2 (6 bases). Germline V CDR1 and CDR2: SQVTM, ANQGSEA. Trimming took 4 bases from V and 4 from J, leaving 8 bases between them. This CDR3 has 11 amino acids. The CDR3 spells CSVGGEYEQYF. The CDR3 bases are TGCAGCGTTGGGGGGGAATACGAGCAGTACTTC.

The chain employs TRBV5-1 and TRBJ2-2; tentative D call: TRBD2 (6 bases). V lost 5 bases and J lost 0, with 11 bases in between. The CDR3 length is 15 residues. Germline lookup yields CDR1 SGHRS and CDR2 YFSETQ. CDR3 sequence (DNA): TGCGCCAGCAGTAACCGACTAGCGAACACCGGGGAGCTGTTTTTT. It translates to CASSNRLANTGELFF.

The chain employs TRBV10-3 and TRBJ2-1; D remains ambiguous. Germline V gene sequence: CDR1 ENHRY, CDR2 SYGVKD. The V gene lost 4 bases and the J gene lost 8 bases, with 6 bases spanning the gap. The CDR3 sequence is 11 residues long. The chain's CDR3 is CAISAAHEQFF. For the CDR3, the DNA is TGTGCCATCAGTGCGGCGCATGAGCAGTTCTTC.

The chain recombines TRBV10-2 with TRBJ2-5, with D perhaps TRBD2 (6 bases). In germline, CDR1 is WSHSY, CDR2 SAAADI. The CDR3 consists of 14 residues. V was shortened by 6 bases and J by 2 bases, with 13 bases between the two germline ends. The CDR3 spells CASSPTSRQETQYF. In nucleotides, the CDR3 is TGCGCCAGCAGCCCGACTAGTCGTCAAGAGACCCAGTACTTC.

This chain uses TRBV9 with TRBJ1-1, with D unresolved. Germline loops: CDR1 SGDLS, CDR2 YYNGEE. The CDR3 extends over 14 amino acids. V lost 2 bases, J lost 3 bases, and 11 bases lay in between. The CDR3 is CASSVLSRDTEAFF. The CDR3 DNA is TGTGCCAGCAGCGTCCTTAGTAGGGACACTGAAGCTTTCTTT.

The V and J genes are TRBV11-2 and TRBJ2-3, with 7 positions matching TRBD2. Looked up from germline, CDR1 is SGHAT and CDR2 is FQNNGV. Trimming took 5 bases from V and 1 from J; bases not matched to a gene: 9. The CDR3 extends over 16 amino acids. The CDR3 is CASSKPPSGGTDTQYF. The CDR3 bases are TGTGCCAGCAGCAAACCCCCTAGCGGAGGCACAGATACGCAGTATTTT.

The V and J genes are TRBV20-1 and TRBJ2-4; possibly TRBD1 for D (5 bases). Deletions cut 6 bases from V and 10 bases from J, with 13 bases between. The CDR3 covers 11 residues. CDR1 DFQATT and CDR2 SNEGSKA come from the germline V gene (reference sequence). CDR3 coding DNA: TGCAGTGCCGGACCCAGGGATATTCAGTACTTC. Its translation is CSAGPRDIQYF.

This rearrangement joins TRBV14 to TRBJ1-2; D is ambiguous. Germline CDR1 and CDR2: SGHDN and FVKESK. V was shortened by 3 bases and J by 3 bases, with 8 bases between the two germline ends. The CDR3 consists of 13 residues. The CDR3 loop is CASSQVGYYGYTF. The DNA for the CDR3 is TGTGCCAGCAGCCAGGTCGGCTACTATGGCTACACCTTC.

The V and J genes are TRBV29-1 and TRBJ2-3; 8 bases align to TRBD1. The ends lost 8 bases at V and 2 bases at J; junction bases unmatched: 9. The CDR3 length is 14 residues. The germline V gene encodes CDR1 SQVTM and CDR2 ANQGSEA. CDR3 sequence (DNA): TGCAGCACCTTATGGGACAGGTCCACAGATACGCAGTATTTT. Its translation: CSTLWDRSTDTQYF.

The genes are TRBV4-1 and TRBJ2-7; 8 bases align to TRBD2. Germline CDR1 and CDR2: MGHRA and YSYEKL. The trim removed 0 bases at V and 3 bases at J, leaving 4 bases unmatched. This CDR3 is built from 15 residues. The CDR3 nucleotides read TGCGCCAGCAGCCAAGAGGGACTAGTTTTCTACGAGCAGTACTTC. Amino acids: CASSQEGLVFYEQYF.

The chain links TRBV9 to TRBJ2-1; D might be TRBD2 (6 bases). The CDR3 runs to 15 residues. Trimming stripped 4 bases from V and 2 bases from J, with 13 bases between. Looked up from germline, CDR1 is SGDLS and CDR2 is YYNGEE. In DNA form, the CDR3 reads TGTGCCAGCAGCATCGGGACTGTCACCTACAATGAGCAGTTCTTC. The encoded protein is CASSIGTVTYNEQFF.

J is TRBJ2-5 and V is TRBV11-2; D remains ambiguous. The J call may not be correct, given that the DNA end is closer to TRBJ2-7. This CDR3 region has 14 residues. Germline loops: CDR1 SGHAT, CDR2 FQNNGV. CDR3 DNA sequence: TGTGCCAGCAGCTTAGATCCCAGCTCCTACGAGCAGTACTTC. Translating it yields CASSLDPSSYEQYF.

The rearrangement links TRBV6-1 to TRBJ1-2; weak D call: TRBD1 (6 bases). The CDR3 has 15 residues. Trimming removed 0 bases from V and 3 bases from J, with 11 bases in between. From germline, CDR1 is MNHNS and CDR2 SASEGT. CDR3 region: CASSEAVTGDYGYTF. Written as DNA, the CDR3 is TGTGCCAGCAGTGAAGCGGTGACAGGTGACTATGGCTACACCTTC.

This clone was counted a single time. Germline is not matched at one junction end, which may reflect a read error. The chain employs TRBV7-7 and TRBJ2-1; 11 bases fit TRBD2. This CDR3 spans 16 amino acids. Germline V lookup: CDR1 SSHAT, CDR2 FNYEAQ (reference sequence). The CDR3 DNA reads TGTGCTAGCAGCCCCATAGTAGCGGGGGGGCGGAATGAGCAGTTCTTC. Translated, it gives CASSPIVAGGRNEQFF.

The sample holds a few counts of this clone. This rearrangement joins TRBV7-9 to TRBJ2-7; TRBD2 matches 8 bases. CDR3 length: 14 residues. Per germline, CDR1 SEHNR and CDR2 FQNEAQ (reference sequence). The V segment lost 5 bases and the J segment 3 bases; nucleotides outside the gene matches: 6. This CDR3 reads CASSPPGLVYEQYF. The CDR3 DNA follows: TGTGCCAGCAGCCCCCCGGGACTAGTCTACGAGCAGTACTTC.

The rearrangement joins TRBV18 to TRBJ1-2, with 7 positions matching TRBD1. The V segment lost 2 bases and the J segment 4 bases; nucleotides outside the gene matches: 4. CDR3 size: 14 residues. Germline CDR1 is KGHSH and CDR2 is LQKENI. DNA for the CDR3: TGTGCCAGCTCACCAGGGACAGCCCTCTATGGCTACACCTTC. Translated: CASSPGTALYGYTF.

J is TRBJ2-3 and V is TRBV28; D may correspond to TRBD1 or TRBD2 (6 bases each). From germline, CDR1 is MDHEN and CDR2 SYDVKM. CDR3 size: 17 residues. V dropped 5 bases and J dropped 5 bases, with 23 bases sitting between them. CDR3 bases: TGTGCCAGCAGTCCCATCCAGGGGAGGAAAGGGGGAGATACGCAGTATTTT. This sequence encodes CASSPIQGRKGGDTQYF.

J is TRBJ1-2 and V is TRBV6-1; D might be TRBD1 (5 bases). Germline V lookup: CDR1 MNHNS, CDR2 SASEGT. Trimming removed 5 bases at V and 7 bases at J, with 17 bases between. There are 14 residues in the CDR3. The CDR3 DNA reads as TGTGCCAGCAGTTTATATCAGGGAGAGGGTGGCTACACCTTC. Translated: CASSLYQGEGGYTF.

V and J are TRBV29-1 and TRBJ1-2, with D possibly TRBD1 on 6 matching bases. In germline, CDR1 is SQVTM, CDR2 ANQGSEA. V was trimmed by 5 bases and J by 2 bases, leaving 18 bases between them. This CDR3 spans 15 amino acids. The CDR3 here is CSVSGGRRQNYGYTF. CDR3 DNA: TGCAGCGTTTCGGGGGGCAGGAGGCAGAACTATGGCTACACCTTC.